A single sample gave rise to the 9 T cell receptor beta chains below, sequenced in a study of memory CD8 T cells in hepatitis C reinfection. Time point reported: pre-reinfection, 55 to 20 weeks before reinfection detection. No in vitro expansion preceded TCR sequencing of the sorted cells. Assay used: immunoSEQ multiplex PCR; TCRdb lists only in-frame clones, some missing. The repertoire consists of 50,000 or so clones, with about 90% occurring once and the leading ten covering less than 1.2%. The sequenced sample consisted of naive CD8+ T cells sorted from blood. Source of these receptors: a young man with hepatitis C virus infection.

The gene calls are TRBV4-3 and TRBJ2-1, with 7 bases fitting TRBD2. This CDR3 comprises 18 residues. The germline V gene encodes CDR1 LGHNA and CDR2 YSLEER. With V trimmed by 1 base and J by 1 base, 10 bases remained unmatched. The CDR3 here is CASSQVATSYNSYNEQFF. Written as DNA, the CDR3 is TGCGCCAGCAGCCAAGTCGCGACTAGCTATAATTCCTACAATGAGCAGTTCTTC.

This clone was picked up one time. The genes are TRBV11-2 and TRBJ2-5; TRBD1 matches at 10 bases. The junction had 12 bases not matched to a gene; V was cut back by 6 bases and J by 5 bases. CDR3 length equals 16 residues. Germline CDR1 reads SGHAT; CDR2 reads FQNNGV. CDR3 DNA: TGTGCCAGCAGTCCTACCGGGACAGGGGCCGGTGAGACCCAGTACTTC. Protein product: CASSPTGTGAGETQYF.

The chain has TRBV10-2 and TRBJ2-7; TRBD1 agrees at 7 bases. Germline values: CDR1 WSHSY, CDR2 SAAADI. The CDR3 spans 13 residues. V trimming: 6 bases; J trimming: 1 base; junction bases outside the gene matches: 3. The CDR3 DNA is TGCGCCAGCAGGGGGACAGATTCCTACGAGCAGTACTTC. Its protein product is CASRGTDSYEQYF.

V usage is TRBV7-6 and J usage is TRBJ2-1, with 7 bases that match TRBD1. V lost 3 bases, J lost 7 bases, and 0 bases stayed unmatched. CDR1 is SGHVS, CDR2 FNYEAQ, per germline. The CDR3 totals 12 residues. The CDR3 sequence is CASSLTGNEQFF. The CDR3 DNA follows: TGTGCCAGCAGCTTGACAGGGAATGAGCAGTTCTTC.

The chain employs TRBV10-3 and TRBJ2-5; 10 positions agree with TRBD2. The DNA end lines up better with TRBJ2-7; the J call may be wrong. CDR3 length: 16 amino acids. Germline V gene sequence: CDR1 ENHRY, CDR2 SYGVKD. The DNA of the CDR3 is TGTGCCATCAGTGAGTATGGACTAGCGGCGCCCTACGAGCAGTACTTC. This codes for CAISEYGLAAPYEQYF.

This sequence joins TRBV7-3 and TRBJ2-1, with 9 bases matching TRBD1. The V segment lost 2 bases and the J segment 8 bases; nucleotides outside the gene matches: 7. Germline loops: CDR1 SGHTA, CDR2 FQGTGA. CDR3 size: 15 residues. As DNA, the CDR3 is TGTGCCAGCAGCTTAGTAACAGGGGGCAGCGATGAGCAGTTCTTC. Residues: CASSLVTGGSDEQFF. Drawing the rest from reference TRBV7-3 and TRBJ2-1, the complete variable domain is GAGVSQTPSNKVTEKGKYVELRCDPISGHTALYWYRQSLGQGPEFLIYFQGTGAADDSGLPNDRFFAVRPEGSVSTLKIQRTERGDSAVYLCASSLVTGGSDEQFFGPGTRLTVL.

The chain employs TRBV11-2 and TRBJ1-1, with D possibly being TRBD1 (5 bases). The CDR3 extends over 17 amino acids. The ends were cut back, 5 bases at V and 0 bases at J, with 19 bases in the middle. Looked up from germline, CDR1 is SGHAT and CDR2 is FQNNGV. CDR3 coding DNA: TGTGCCAGCAGCGCGTCGGGGGGAGAGAACTTGAACACTGAAGCTTTCTTT. Encoded protein: CASSASGGENLNTEAFF.

The chain uses TRBV27 and TRBJ2-2, with D perhaps TRBD1 (5 bases). Trimming stripped 1 base from V and 2 bases from J, with 8 bases between. CDR1 and CDR2 (germline): MNHEY, SMNVEV (reference sequence). CDR3 size: 15 residues. The CDR3 DNA follows: TGTGCCAGCAGTTTATTTCAGGGCAACACCGGGGAGCTGTTTTTT. Protein sequence: CASSLFQGNTGELFF.

This rearrangement joins TRBV10-3 to TRBJ2-3; TRBD2 is a possible D gene (6 bases). Germline values: CDR1 ENHRY, CDR2 SYGVKD. The ends were cut back, 4 bases at V and 6 bases at J, with 8 bases in the middle. The CDR3 spans 12 residues. For the CDR3, the DNA is TGTGCCATCAGTGGACTAGATGATACGCAGTATTTT. It yields the protein CAISGLDDTQYF.